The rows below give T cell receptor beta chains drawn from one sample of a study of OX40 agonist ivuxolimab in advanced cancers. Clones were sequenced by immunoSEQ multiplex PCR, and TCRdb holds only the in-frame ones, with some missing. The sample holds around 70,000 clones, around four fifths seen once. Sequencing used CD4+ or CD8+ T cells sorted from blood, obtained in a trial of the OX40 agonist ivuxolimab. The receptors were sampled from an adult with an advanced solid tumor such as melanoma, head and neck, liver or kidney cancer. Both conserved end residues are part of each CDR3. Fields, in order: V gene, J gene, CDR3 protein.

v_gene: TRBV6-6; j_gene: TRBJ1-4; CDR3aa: CASKTGEGKLFF
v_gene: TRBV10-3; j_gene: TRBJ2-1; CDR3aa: CAISAVAERTYNEQFF
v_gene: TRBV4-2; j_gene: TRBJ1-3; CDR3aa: CASSQVTDSGNTIYF
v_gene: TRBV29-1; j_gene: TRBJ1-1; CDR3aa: CSVGQGARTEAFF
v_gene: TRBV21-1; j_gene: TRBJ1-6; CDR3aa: CASSKAPRDIEVSSYNSPLHF
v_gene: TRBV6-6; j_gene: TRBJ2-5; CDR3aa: CASSFSTSGETQYF
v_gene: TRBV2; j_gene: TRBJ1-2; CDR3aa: CASRAGTGDLVNAF
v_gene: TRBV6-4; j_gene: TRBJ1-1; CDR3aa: CASSDQMNTEAFF
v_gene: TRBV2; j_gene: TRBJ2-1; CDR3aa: CASSWTSGGSSYNEQFF
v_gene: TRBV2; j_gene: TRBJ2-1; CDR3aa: CASSGTSANNEQFF
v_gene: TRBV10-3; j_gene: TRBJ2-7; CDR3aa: CAISDRGDYYEQYF
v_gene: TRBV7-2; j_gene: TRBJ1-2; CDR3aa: CASSLTLGGFNYGYTF
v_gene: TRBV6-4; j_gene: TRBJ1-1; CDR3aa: CASRMGGGDEAFF
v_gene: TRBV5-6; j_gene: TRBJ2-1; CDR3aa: CASSGIPGSGSNEQFF
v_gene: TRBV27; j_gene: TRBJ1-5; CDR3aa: CASSLGSPRTGQPQHF
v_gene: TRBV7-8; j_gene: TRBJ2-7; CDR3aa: CASSLTWGLSTYEQYF
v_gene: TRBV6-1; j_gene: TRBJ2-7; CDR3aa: CASSEKERDRGYEQYF
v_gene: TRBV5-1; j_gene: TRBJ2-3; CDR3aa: CASSVPPTGSSTDTQYF
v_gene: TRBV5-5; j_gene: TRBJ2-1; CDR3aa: CASTSTSGGPFSYNEQFF
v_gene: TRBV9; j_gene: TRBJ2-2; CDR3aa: CASSVVGGAGTGELFF
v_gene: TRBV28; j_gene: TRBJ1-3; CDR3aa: CASSSLVGAGNTIYF
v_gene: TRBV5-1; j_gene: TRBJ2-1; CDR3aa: CASSLGLAGVSYNEQFF
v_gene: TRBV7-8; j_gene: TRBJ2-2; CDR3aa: CASSYLHTGELFF
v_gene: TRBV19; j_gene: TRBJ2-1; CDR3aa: CASSTDREGEQFF
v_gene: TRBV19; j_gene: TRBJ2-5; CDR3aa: CASRATGGETQYF
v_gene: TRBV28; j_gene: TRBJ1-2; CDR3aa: CASSTDRDRNYGYTF
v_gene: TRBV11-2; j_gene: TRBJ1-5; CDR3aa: CASSFGTVRNQPQHF
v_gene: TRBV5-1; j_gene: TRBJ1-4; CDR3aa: CASSLGQGNEKLFF
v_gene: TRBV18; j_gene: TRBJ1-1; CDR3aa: CASSLDREAEAFF
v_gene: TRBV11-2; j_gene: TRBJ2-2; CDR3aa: CASSLNLAKGGSGELFF
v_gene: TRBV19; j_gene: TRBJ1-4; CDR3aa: CASRTGETTNEKLFF
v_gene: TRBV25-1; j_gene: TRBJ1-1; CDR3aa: CASSEREGGNTEAFF
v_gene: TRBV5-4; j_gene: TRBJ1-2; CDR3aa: CASSLAGSNYGYTF
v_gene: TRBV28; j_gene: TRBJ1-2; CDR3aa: CASSFTRDGPYGYTF
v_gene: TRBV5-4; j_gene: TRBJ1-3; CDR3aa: CASSLGGNIRNTIYF
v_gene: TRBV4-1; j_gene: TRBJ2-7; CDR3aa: CASSLDYSYEQYF
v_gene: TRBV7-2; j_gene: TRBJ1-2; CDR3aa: CASSPTGVGYTF
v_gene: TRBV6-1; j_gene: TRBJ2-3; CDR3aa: CASKGSRAGTDTQYF
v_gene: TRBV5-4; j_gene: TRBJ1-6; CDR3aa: CASRGGQGINSPLHF
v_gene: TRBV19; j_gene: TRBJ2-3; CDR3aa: CASSAGTTPSTDTQYF
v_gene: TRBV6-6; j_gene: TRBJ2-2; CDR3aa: CASSSFDTGELFF
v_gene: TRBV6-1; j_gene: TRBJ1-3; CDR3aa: CASSEAGTGNTIYF
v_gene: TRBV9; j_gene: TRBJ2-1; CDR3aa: CASSASYNEQFF
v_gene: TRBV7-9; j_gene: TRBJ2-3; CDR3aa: CASSLARRSSDTQYF
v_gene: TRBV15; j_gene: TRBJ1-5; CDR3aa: CATKQGPGPNQPQHF
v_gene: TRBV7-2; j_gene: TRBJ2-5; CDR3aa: CASSLRGGRGGETQYF
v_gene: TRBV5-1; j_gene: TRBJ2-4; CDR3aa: CASSLEGGLGNDIQYF